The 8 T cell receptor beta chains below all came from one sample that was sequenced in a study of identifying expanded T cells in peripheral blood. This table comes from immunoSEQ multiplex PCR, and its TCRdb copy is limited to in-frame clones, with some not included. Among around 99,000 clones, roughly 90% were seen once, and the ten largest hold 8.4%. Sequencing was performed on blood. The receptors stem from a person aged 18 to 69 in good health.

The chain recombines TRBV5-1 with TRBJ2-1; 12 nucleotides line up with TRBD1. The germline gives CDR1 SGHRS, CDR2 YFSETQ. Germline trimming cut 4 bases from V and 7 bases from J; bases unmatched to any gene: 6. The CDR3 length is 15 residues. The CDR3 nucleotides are TGCGCCAGCAGCCCGGGACAGGGGGCTTGGAATGAGCAGTTCTTC. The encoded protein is CASSPGQGAWNEQFF.

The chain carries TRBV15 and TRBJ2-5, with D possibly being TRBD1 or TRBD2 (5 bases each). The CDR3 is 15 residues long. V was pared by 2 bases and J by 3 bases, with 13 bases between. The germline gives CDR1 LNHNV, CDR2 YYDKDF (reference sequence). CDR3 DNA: TGTGCCACCAGCAGATCCGGGACCACCGAAGAGACCCAGTACTTC. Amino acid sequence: CATSRSGTTEETQYF.

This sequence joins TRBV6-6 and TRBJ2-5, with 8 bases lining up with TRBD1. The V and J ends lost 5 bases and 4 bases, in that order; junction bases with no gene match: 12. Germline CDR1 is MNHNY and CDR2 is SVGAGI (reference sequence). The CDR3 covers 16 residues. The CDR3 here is CASSPPGGVKAETQYF. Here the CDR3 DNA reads TGTGCCAGCAGTCCCCCAGGGGGCGTGAAGGCAGAGACCCAGTACTTC.

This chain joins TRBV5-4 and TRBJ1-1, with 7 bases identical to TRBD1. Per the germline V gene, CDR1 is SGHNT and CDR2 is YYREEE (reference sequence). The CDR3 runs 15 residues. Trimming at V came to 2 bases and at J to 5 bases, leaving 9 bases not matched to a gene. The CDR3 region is CASSFNRGGVTEAFF. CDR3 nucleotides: TGTGCCAGCAGCTTTAACAGGGGAGGGGTGACTGAAGCTTTCTTT. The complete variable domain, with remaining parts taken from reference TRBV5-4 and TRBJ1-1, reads ETGVTQSPTHLIKTRGQQVTLRCSSQSGHNTVSWYQQALGQGPQFIFQYYREEENGRGNFPPRFSGLQFPNYSSELNVNALELDDSALYLCASSFNRGGVTEAFFGQGTRLTVV.

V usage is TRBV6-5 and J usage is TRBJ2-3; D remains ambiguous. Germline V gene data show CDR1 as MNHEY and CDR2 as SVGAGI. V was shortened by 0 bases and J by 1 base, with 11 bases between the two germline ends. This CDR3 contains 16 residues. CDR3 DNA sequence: TGTGCCAGCAGTTACTCACGGACGTCTGGCACAGATACGCAGTATTTT. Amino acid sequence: CASSYSRTSGTDTQYF.

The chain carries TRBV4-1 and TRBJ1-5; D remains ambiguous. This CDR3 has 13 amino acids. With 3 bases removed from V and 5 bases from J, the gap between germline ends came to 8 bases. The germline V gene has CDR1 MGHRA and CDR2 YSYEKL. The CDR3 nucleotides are TGCGCCAGCAGCCAGACGGAATATCAGCCCCAGCATTTT. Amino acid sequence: CASSQTEYQPQHF.

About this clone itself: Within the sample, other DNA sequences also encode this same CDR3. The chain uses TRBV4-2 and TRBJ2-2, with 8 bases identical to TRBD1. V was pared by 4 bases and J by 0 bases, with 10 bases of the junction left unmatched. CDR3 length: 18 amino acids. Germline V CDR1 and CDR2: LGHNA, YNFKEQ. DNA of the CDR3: TGTGCCAGCAGCCGTCAGGGGCAGGGGGCCCCGAACACCGGGGAGCTGTTTTTT. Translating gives CASSRQGQGAPNTGELFF.

The CDR3 region is CASSQVISGNSPLHF. CDR3 sequence (DNA): TGTGCCAGCAGCCAAGTGATTTCAGGCAATTCACCCCTCCACTTT. The rearrangement uses TRBV9 and TRBJ1-6, with D unresolved. V was trimmed by 4 bases and J by 7 bases, leaving 15 bases between them. Germline CDR1 SGDLS, CDR2 YYNGEE. This CDR3 spans 15 amino acids.